The next 15 T cell receptor beta chains were all read from a single sample in a study of neurological immune-mediated disorders. Time point in this sample: longitudinal time-point 1 (baseline). TCRdb reprocessed the 5' RACE reads with MiXCR, giving one entry per CDR3 protein. The data hold approximately 36,000 distinct CDR3 sequences, with about 3.3% observed a single time. Sequenced input: PBMCs. These receptor sequences come from a woman aged 60-75 years with multiple sclerosis.

This clonotype was found many times. The J gene is TRBJ2-5, the V gene TRBV25-1; D call uncertain. Germline V CDR1 and CDR2: MGHDK, SYGVNS. Trimming took 5 bases from V and 5 from J, leaving 6 bases between them. There are 11 residues in the CDR3. CDR3 region: CASSKVETQYF. CDR3 DNA: TGTGCCAGCAGTAAGGTGGAGACCCAGTACTTC.

This clonotype appeared a few times. A much larger clone is a single base away; this may be a read error. The gene calls are TRBV12-3 or TRBV12-4 and TRBJ1-6; no definite D call. The CDR3 runs 11 residues. CDR3 DNA sequence: TGTGCCAGCAGTTTTCGGGCACCCCTCAACTTT. It codes for CASSFRAPLNF.

This clonotype came up many times. This chain links TRBV11-2 with TRBJ2-7, with 10 bases lining up with TRBD1. CDR3 length: 15 amino acids. The J segment lost 5 bases and the V segment lost 7 bases, leaving 11 bases of the junction unmatched. From germline, CDR1 is SGHAT and CDR2 FQNNGV. The CDR3 bases are TGTGCCAGCAAAATAGGCCGGGACAGGGGCCACGAGCAGTACTTC. This codes for CASKIGRDRGHEQYF.

This clonotype occurred a few times. The junction does not match germline at one end; this may be a read error. This chain uses TRBV7-9 with TRBJ1-5; 7 positions match TRBD1. The CDR3 length is 17 residues. Germline CDR1 is SEHNR and CDR2 is FQNEAQ (reference sequence). The CDR3 nucleotides are TGTGCCAGCAGCTTAGCCGGGACAGCTTATAGCAATCAGCACCAGCATTTT. Its translation: CASSLAGTAYSNQHQHF.

By share, this clonotype ranks as medium-sized. The rearrangement uses TRBV20-1 and TRBJ1-2, with D possibly matching TRBD1 (5 bases). This CDR3 region has 12 residues. The germline V gene has CDR1 DFQATT and CDR2 SNEGSKA (reference sequence). The CDR3 here is CRGGPVNYGYTF. The CDR3 DNA sequence: TGCAGGGGGGGACCGGTGAACTATGGCTACACCTTC.

This clonotype was recorded many times. The chain employs TRBV28 and TRBJ1-5; maybe TRBD1 (5 bases). The CDR3 is 14 amino acids. Trimming removed 5 bases at V and 3 bases at J, with 11 bases between. Germline lookup yields CDR1 MDHEN and CDR2 SYDVKM. This chain's CDR3 is CASSTGTYNQPQHF. The DNA for the CDR3 is TGTGCCAGCAGTACGGGGACTTACAATCAGCCCCAGCATTTT.

Ten or more counts support this clonotype. This rearrangement joins TRBV28 to TRBJ1-2; 8 bases are a match to TRBD1. In germline, CDR1 is MDHEN, CDR2 SYDVKM. The junction had 6 bases not matched to a gene; V was cut back by 6 bases and J by 6 bases. The CDR3 totals 13 residues. The CDR3 DNA sequence: TGTGCCAGCAGATCGACAGGGGAGGATGGCTACACCTTC. Translation gives CASRSTGEDGYTF.

This clonotype has a count of ten or more. The chain employs TRBV29-1 and TRBJ1-2, with D tentatively TRBD1 (5 bases). Trimming stripped 6 bases from V and 0 bases from J, with 8 bases between. Germline loops: CDR1 SQVTM, CDR2 ANQGSEA. CDR3 size: 12 residues. In DNA form, the CDR3 reads TGCAGCGTAGGGACGTCTAACTATGGCTACACCTTC. Translating gives CSVGTSNYGYTF.

This clonotype was observed many times. The chain recombines TRBV12-3 or TRBV12-4 with TRBJ1-2, with 10 bases fitting TRBD1. CDR3 length equals 15 residues. With V trimmed by 6 bases and J by 7 bases, 11 bases remained unmatched. This CDR3 reads CASSPGDRGIRGYTF. The CDR3 nucleotides read TGTGCCAGCAGCCCGGGGGACAGGGGCATTCGTGGCTACACCTTC.

Many counts were recorded for this clonotype. The rearrangement uses TRBV28 and TRBJ2-2; D may be TRBD2 (6 bases). The length of the CDR3 is 13 residues. Germline CDR1 and CDR2: MDHEN and SYDVKM. Trimming shortened V by 8 bases and J by 4 bases, and 11 bases separated the two germline ends. The CDR3 coding sequence is TGTGCCAGCCGGACTACCTCCACCGGGGAGCTGTTTTTT. This gives the protein CASRTTSTGELFF.

This clonotype was picked up many times. The gene calls are TRBV12-3 or TRBV12-4 and TRBJ1-1, with D possibly matching TRBD1 (5 bases). Trimming took off 5 bases at V and 1 base at J, with 14 bases between the two ends. The CDR3 sequence is 15 residues long. This CDR3 is CASSPPGRQNTEAFF. In nucleotides, the CDR3 is TGTGCCAGCAGTCCCCCAGGGCGGCAGAACACTGAAGCTTTCTTT.

This clonotype was seen many times. The rearrangement joins TRBV27 to TRBJ1-5, with D possibly TRBD1 on 5 matching bases. Germline V gives CDR1 MNHEY, CDR2 SMNVEV (reference sequence). The V and J ends lost 3 bases and 2 bases respectively, with 5 bases between them. This CDR3 spans 13 amino acids. CDR3 coding DNA: TGTGCCAGCAGTTTGACAGGCAATCAGCCCCAGCATTTT. Encoded protein: CASSLTGNQPQHF.

This clonotype came up many times. V gene TRBV7-9 combines with J gene TRBJ2-7; 7 bases fit TRBD1. After removal of 5 bases from V and 5 bases from J, the junction contained 9 bases not matched to a gene. There are 14 residues in the CDR3. Germline V lookup: CDR1 SEHNR, CDR2 FQNEAQ (reference sequence). The CDR3 DNA reads as TGTGCCAGCAGCGCCACAGGGGTCGCCGACGAGCAGTACTTC. Residues: CASSATGVADEQYF.

Ten or more counts support this clonotype. CDR3 bases: TGTGCCAGCAGCCAAGGGGACGTCACAGATACGCAGTATTTT. It yields the protein CASSQGDVTDTQYF. V and J are TRBV7-9 and TRBJ2-3, with D tentatively TRBD1 or TRBD2 (5 bases each). The CDR3 runs 14 residues. Deletions cut 5 bases from V and 2 bases from J, with 11 bases between. Germline V gives CDR1 SEHNR, CDR2 FQNEAQ (reference sequence).

This clonotype came up many times. Being one base from a much bigger clone, this may be a read error. The conserved phenylalanine or tryptophan normally closing the CDR3 is absent here, so this likely arose from a read error. The chain employs TRBV29-1 and TRBJ1-2; D gene ambiguous. The CDR3 is 9 amino acids. CDR1 SQVTM and CDR2 ANQGSEA come from the germline V gene. Trimming shortened V by 3 bases and J by 4 bases, and 0 bases separated the two germline ends. The CDR3 DNA sequence: TGCAGCGTTGACTATGGCTACACCTGC. Encoded protein: CSVDYGYTC.